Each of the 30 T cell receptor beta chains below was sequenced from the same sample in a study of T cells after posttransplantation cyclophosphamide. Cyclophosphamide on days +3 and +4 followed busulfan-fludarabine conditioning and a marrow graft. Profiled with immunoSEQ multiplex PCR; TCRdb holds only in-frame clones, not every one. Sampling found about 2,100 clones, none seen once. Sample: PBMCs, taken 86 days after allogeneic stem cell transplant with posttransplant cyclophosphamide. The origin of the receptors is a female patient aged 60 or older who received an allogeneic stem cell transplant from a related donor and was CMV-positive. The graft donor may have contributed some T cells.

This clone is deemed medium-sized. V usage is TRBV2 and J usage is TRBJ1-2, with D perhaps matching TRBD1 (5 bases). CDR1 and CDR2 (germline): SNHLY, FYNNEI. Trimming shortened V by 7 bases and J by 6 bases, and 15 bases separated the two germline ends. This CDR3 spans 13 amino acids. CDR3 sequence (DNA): TGTGCCAGCATCCCCGATCCAGGGAATGGCTACACCTTC. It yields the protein CASIPDPGNGYTF.

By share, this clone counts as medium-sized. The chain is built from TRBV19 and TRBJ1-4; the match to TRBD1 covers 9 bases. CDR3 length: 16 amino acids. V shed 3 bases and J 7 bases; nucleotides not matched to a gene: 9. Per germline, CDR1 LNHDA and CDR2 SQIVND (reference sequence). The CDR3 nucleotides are TGTGCCAGTAGTATTGGGACAGGGAGCGCCGCTGAAAAACTGTTTTTT. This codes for CASSIGTGSAAEKLFF.

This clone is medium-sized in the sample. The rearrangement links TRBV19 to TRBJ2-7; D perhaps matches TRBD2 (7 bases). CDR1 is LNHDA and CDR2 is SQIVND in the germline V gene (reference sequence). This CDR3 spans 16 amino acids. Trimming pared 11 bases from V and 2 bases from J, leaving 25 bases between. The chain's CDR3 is CAVRGADGPVTYEQYF. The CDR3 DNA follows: TGTGCCGTCCGGGGGGCAGACGGGCCGGTCACCTACGAGCAGTACTTC.

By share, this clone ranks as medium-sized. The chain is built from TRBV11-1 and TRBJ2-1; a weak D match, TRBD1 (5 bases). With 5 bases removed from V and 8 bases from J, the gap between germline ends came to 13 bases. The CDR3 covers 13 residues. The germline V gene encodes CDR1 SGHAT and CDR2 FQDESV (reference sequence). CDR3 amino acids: CASSQTWGDEQFF. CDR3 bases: TGTGCCAGCAGCCAAACCTGGGGCGATGAGCAGTTCTTC. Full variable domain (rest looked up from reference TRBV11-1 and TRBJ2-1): EAEVAQSPRYKITEKSQAVAFWCDPISGHATLYWYRQILGQGPELLVQFQDESVVDDSQLPKDRFSAERLKGVDSTLKIQPAELGDSAMYLCASSQTWGDEQFFGPGTRLTVL.

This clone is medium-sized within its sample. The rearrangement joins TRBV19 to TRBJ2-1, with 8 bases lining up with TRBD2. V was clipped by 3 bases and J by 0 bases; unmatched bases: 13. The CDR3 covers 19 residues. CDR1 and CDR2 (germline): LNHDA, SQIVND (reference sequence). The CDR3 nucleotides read TGTGCCAGTAGTATCCGAAGCGGGGGTTTACATAGCTCCTACAATGAGCAGTTCTTC. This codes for CASSIRSGGLHSSYNEQFF.

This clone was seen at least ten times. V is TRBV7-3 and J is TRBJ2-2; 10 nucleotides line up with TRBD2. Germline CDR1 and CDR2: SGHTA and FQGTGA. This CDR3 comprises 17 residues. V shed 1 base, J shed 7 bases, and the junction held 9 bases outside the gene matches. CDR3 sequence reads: CASSLNPAGGPGGELFF. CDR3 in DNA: TGTGCCAGCAGCTTAAATCCAGCGGGAGGGCCCGGCGGGGAGCTGTTTTTT.

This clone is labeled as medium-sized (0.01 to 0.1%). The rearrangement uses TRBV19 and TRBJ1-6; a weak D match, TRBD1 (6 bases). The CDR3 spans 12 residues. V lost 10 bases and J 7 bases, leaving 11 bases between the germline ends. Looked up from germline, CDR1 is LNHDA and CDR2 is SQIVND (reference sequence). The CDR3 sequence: CATRTGNSPLHF. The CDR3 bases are TGTGCCACCCGAACAGGGAATTCACCCCTCCACTTT.

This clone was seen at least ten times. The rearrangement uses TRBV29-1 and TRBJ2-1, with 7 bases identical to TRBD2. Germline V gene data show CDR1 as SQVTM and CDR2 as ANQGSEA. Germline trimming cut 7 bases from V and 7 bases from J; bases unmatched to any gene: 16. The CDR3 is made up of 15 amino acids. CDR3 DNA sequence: TGCAGCGGACGTAGCGGGCAGGGTAGGATGAATGAGCAGTTCTTC. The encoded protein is CSGRSGQGRMNEQFF.

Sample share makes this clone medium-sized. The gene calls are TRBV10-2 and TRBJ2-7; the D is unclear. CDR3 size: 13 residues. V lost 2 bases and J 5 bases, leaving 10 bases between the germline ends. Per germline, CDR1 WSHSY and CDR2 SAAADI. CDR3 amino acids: CASSETVIHEQYF. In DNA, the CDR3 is TGCGCCAGCAGTGAGACAGTAATCCACGAGCAGTACTTC.

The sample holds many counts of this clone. The DNA for the CDR3 is TGCAGCGTTATTCTTAGGGCCATGAACACTGAAGCTTTCTTT. It encodes CSVILRAMNTEAFF. The chain uses TRBV29-1 and TRBJ1-1; D not certain. The CDR3 covers 14 residues. Trimming stripped 5 bases from V and 0 bases from J, with 13 bases between. Looked up from germline, CDR1 is SQVTM and CDR2 is ANQGSEA.

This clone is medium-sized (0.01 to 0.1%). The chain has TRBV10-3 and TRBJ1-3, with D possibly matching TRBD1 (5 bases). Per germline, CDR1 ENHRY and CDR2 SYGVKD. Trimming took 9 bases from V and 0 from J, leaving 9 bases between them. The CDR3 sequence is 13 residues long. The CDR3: CAMATVSGNTIYF. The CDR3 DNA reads TGTGCCATGGCGACAGTCTCTGGAAACACCATATATTTT.

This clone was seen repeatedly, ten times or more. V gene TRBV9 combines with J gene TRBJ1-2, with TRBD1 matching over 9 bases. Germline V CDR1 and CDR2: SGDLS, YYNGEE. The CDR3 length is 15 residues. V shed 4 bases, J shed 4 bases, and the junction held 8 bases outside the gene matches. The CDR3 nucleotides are TGTGCCAGCAGCAGAATCCCGGGACAGGGCTATGGCTACACCTTC. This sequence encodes CASSRIPGQGYGYTF. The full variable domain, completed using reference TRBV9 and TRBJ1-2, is DSGVTQTPKHLITATGQRVTLRCSPRSGDLSVYWYQQSLDQGLQFLIQYYNGEERAKGNILERFSAQQFPDLHSELNLSSLELGDSALYFCASSRIPGQGYGYTFGSGTRLTVV.

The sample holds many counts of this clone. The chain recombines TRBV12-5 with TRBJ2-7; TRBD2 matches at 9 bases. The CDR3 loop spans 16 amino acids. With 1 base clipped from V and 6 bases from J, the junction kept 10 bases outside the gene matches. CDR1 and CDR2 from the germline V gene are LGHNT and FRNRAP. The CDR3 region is CASGLDIRGRAVEQYF. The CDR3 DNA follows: TGTGCTAGTGGTTTGGATATACGCGGGAGGGCCGTCGAGCAGTACTTC.

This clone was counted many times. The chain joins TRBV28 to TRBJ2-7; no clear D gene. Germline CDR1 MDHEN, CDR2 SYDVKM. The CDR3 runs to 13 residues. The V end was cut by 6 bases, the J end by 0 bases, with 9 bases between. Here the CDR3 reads CASRGRSSYEQYF. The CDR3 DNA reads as TGTGCCAGCAGAGGGCGTAGCTCCTACGAGCAGTACTTC.

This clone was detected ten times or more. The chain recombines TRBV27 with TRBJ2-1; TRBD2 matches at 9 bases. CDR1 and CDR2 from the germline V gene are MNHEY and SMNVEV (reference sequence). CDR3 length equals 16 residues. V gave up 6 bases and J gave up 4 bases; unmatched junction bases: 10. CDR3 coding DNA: TGTGCCAGCAGGACTCCAGGGGGACTAGCATACAATGAGCAGTTCTTC. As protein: CASRTPGGLAYNEQFF.

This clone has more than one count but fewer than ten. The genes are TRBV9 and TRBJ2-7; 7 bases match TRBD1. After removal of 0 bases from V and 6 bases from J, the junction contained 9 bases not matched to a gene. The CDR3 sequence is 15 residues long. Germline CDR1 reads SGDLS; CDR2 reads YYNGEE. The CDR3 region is CASSVGGQAPAEQYF. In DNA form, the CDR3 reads TGTGCCAGCAGCGTAGGCGGACAGGCCCCGGCCGAGCAGTACTTC.

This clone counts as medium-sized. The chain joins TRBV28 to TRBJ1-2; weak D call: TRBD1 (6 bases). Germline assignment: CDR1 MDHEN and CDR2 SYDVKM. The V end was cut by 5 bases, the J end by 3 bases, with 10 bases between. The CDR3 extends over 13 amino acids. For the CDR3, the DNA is TGTGCCAGCAGTCGACAGGCCCACTATGGCTACACCTTC. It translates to CASSRQAHYGYTF.

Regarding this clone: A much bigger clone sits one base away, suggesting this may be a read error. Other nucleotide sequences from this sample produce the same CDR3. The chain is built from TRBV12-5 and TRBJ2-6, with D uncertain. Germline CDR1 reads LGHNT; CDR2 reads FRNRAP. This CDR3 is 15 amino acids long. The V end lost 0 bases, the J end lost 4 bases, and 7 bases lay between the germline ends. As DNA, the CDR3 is TGTGCTAGTGGTTTGGTACAATCGGGGGCCAACGTCCTGACTTTC. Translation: CASGLVQSGANVLTF.

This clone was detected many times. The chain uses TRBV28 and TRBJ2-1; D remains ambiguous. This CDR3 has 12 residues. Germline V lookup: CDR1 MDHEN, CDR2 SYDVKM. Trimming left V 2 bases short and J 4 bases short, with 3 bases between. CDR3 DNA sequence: TGTGCCAGCAGTTTACTTTACAATGAGCAGTTCTTC. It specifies CASSLLYNEQFF. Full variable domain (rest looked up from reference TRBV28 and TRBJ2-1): DVKVTQSSRYLVKRTGEKVFLECVQDMDHENMFWYRQDPGLGLRLIYFSYDVKMKEKGDIPEGYSVSREKKERFSLILESASTNQTSMYLCASSLLYNEQFFGPGTRLTVL.

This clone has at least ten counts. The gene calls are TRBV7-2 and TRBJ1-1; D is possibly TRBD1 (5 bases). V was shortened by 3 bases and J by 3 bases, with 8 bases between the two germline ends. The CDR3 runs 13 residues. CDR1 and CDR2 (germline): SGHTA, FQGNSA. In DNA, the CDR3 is TGTGCCAGCAGCTTCCAGGGAGACACTGAAGCTTTCTTT. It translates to CASSFQGDTEAFF.

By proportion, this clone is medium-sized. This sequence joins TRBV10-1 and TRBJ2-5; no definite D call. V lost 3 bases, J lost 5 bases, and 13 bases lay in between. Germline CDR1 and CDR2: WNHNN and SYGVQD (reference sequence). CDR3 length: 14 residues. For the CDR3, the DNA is TGCGCCAGCAGTGACCGAACCCCCCGGGAGACCCAGTACTTC. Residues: CASSDRTPRETQYF.

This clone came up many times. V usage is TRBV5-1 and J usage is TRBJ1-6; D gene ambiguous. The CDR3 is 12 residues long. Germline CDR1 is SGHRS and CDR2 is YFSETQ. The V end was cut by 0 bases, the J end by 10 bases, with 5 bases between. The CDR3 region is CASSLVGSPLHF. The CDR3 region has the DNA TGCGCCAGCAGCTTGGTCGGGTCACCCCTCCACTTT. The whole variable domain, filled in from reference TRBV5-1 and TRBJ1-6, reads KAGVTQTPRYLIKTRGQQVTLSCSPISGHRSVSWYQQTPGQGLQFLFEYFSETQRNKGNFPGRFSGRQFSNSRSEMNVSTLELGDSALYLCASSLVGSPLHFGNGTRLTVT.

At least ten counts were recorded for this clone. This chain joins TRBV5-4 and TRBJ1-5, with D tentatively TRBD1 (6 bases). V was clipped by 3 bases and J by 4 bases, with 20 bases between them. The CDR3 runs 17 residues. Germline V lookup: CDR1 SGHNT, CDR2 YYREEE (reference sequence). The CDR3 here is CASSWGGALGGNQPQHF. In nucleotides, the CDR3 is TGTGCCAGCAGCTGGGGGGGGGCCCTGGGGGGAAATCAGCCCCAGCATTTT.

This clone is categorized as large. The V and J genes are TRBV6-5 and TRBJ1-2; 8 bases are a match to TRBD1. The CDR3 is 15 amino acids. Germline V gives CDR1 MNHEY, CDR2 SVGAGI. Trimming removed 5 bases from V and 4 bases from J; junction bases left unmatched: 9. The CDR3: CASSPQTGVVYGYTF. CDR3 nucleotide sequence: TGTGCCAGCAGTCCCCAGACAGGGGTAGTCTATGGCTACACCTTC.

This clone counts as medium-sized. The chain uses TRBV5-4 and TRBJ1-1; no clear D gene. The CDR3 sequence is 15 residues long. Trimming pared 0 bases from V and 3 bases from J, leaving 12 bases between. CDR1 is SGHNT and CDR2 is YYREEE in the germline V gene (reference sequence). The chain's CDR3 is CASSLGRGGYTEAFF. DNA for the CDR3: TGTGCCAGCAGCTTGGGACGGGGAGGGTACACTGAAGCTTTCTTT.

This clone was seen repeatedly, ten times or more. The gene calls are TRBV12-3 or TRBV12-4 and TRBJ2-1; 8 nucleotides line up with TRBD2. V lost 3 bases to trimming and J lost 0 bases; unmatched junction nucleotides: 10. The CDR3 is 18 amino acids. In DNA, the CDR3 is TGTGCCAGCAGTTTCCGGCTAGCGGGTGCCCCCTCCTACAATGAGCAGTTCTTC. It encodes CASSFRLAGAPSYNEQFF.

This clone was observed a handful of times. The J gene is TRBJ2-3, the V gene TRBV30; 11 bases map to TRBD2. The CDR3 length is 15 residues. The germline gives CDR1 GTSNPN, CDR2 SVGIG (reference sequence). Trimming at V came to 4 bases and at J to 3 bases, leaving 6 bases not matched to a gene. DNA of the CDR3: TGTGCCTGGAATCTAGCGGGGGGTGGGACAGATACGCAGTATTTT. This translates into CAWNLAGGGTDTQYF.

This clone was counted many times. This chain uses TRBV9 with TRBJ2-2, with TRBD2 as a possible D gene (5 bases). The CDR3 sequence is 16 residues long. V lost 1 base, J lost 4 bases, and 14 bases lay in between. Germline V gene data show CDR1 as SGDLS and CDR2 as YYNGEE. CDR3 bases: TGTGCCAGCAGCGTACTCGCGGGCCGGGTCACCGGGGAGCTGTTTTTT. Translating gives CASSVLAGRVTGELFF.

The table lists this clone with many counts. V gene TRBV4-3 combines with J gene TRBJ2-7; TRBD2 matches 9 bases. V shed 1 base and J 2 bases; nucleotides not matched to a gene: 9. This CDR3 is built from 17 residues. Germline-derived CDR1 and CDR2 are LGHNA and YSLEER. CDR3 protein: CASSQGIAGALAYEQYF. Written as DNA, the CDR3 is TGCGCCAGCAGCCAAGGAATAGCGGGGGCCCTAGCCTACGAGCAGTACTTC.

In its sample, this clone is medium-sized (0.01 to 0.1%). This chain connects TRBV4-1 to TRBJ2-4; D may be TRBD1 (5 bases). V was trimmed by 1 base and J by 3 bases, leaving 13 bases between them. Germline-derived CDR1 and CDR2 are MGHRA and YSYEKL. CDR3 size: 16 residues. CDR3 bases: TGCGCCAGCAGCCAAGGCAGGGTCAAGGGCAAAAACATTCAGTACTTC. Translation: CASSQGRVKGKNIQYF.